What follows describes a single TCR beta chain. What was amplified from RNA transcripts were TCR beta CDR3 regions. RT-PCR in the first round (using the HTBI primer set) targeted the TCR CDR3. TCRdb itself ran the multiplex PCR reads through MiXCR, one entry per CDR3 protein. The sample contains approximately 24,000 distinct CDR3 sequences, 45% to 55% of which appear only once. This sample was included in a study of T cells in Graves' hyperthyroidism and ophthalmopathy. The CDR3 length is 14 residues. V lost 8 bases, J lost 3 bases, and 17 bases lay in between. Germline CDR1 is SNHLY and CDR2 is FYNNEI.

The sequence was collected from a woman in her thirties or forties with Graves' hyperthyroidism that later progressed to Graves' ophthalmopathy. Sequencing input: blood. The genes are TRBV2 and TRBJ2-7; D is unclear. This chain's CDR3 is CASLDTQALYEQYF. DNA of the CDR3: TGTGCCAGCCTCGACACCCAGGCACTCTACGAGCAGTACTTC. The variable domain in full, completed from reference TRBV2 and TRBJ2-7, reads EPEVTQTPSHQVTQMGQEVILRCVPISNHLYFYWYRQILGQKVEFLVSFYNNEISEKSEIFDDQFSVERPDGSNFTLKIRSTKLEDSAMYFCASLDTQALYEQYFGPGTRLTVT.